The clone carrying this TCR beta chain came up a few times. The antigen is undetermined. CDR3 length: 20 residues. The germline CDR1 and CDR2 sequences are DFQATT and SNEGSKA (reference sequence). V was trimmed by 2 bases and J by 2 bases, leaving 31 bases between them. TCRdb reprocessed the 5' RACE reads with MiXCR, giving one entry per CDR3 protein. Of 200,000 to 250,000 distinct CDR3 sequences listed, about 7.5% are singletons. The record originates from a study of identical twins. Study-wide findings and caveats: Cord blood beta clonotypes present at high abundance carried fewer insertions; no such pattern appeared in memory repertoires.

This sample was also put to use in a study of yellow fever vaccine responses in identical twins.

The rearrangement uses TRBV20-1 and TRBJ2-7, with D perhaps TRBD1 (9 bases). The sample was memory (CD45RO+) T cells sorted from blood. This receptor was obtained from a woman between 18 and 29 years old in good health. The CDR3 region is CSARPGDRDTLSGRAYEQYF. CDR3 DNA sequence: TGCAGTGCTAGACCTGGGGACAGGGATACCTTAAGCGGGAGAGCCTACGAGCAGTACTTC.